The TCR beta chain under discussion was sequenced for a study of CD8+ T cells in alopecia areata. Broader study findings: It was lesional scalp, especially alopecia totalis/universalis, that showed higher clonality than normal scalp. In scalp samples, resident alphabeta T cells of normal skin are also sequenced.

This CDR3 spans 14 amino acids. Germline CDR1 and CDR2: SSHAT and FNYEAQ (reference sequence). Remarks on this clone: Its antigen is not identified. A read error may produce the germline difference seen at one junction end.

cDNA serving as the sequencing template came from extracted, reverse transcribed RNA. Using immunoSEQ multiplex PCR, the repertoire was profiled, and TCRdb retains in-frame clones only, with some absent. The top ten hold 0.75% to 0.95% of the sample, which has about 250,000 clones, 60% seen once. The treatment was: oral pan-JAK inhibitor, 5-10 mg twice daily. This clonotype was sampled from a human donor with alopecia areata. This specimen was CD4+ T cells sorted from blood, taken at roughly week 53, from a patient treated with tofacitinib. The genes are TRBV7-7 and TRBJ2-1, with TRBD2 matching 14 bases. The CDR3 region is CASSAGLAGDEQFF. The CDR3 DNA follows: TGTGCTAGCAGCGCGGGACTAGCGGGGGATGAGCAGTTCTTC.